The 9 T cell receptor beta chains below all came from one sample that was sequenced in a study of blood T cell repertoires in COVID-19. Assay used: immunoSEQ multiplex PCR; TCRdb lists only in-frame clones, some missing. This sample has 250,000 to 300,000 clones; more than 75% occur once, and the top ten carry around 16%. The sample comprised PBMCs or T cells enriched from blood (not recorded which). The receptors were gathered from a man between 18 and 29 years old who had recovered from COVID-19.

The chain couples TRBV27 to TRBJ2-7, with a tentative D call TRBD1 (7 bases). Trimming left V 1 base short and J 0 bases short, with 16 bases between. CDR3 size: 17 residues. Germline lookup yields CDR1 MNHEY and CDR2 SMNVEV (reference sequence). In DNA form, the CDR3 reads TGTGCCAGCAGTTTATGGGGACCGCGGGACAGCTCCTACGAGCAGTACTTC. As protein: CASSLWGPRDSSYEQYF.

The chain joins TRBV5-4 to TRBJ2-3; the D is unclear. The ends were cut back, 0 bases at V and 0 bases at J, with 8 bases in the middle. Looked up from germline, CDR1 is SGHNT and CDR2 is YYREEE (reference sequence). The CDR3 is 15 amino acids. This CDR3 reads CASSLDFGSTDTQYF. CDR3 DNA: TGTGCCAGCAGCTTGGATTTCGGGAGCACAGATACGCAGTATTTT. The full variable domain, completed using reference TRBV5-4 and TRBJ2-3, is ETGVTQSPTHLIKTRGQQVTLRCSSQSGHNTVSWYQQALGQGPQFIFQYYREEENGRGNFPPRFSGLQFPNYSSELNVNALELDDSALYLCASSLDFGSTDTQYFGPGTRLTVL.

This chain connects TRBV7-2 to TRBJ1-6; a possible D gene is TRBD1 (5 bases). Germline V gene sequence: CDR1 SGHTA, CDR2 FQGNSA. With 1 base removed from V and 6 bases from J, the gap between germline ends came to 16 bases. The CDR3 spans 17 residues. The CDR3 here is CASSLEGSGRANSPLHF. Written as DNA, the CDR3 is TGTGCCAGCAGCTTAGAGGGGTCGGGCAGGGCTAATTCACCCCTCCACTTT.

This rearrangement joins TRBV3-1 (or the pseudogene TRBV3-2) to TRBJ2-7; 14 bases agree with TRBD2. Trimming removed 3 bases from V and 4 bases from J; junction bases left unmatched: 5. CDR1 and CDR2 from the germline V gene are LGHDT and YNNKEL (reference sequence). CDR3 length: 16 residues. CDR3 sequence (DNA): TGTGCCAGCAGCCAGACCGGGACTAGCGGGAGTTACGAGCAGTACTTC. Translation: CASSQTGTSGSYEQYF.

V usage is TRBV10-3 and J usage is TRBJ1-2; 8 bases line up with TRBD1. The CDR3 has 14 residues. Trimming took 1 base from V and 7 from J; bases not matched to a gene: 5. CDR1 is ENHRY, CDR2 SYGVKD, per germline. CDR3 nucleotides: TGTGCCATCAGTGAGTTCGGAACAGGGGGTGGCTACACCTTC. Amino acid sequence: CAISEFGTGGGYTF.

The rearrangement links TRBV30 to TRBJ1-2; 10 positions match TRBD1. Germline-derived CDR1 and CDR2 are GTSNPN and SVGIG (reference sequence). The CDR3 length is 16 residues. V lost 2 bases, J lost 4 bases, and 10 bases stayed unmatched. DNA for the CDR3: TGTGCCTGGAGTAGATTCCTCCGGGACAGGGGCTATGGCTACACCTTC. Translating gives CAWSRFLRDRGYGYTF.

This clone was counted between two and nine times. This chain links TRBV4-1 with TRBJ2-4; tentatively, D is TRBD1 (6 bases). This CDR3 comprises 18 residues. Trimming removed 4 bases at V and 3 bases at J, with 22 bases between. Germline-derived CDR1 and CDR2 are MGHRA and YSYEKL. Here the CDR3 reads CASSPGAKGPLGKNIQYF. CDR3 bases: TGCGCCAGCAGCCCAGGGGCGAAGGGACCCTTAGGCAAAAACATTCAGTACTTC.

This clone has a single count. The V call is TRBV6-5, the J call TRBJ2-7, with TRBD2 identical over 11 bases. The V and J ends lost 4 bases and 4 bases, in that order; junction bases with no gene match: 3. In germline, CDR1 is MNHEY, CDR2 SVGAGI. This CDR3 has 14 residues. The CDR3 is CASSFRTSGYEQYF. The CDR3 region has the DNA TGTGCCAGCAGTTTTAGGACTAGCGGGTACGAGCAGTACTTC.

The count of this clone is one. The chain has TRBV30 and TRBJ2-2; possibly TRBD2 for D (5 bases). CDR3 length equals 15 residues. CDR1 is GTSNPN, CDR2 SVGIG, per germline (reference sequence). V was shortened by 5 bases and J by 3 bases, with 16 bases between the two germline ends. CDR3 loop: CAWGTLGGYTGELFF. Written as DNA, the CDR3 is TGTGCCTGGGGTACCTTGGGCGGGTACACCGGGGAGCTGTTTTTT.